These T cell receptor beta chains were read from a single sample in a study of T cells after yellow fever vaccination. MiXCR, applied by TCRdb to the 5' RACE reads, yields one record per CDR3 protein. The data show hundreds of thousands of distinct CDR3 sequences, 18% seen once. The sample in question was PBMCs, obtained before the yellow fever booster vaccination. Receptors originate from a young man who received the YFV17D yellow fever vaccine. Each CDR3 is given with its conserved first and last residue. The D gene is left open where the match is weak. The size of a clone is reported for some rows only, either as once, few or many, or as a class for expanded clones.

D gene	V gene	clone size	J gene	CDR3 DNA	CDR3 protein
.	TRBV6-5	few	TRBJ1-2	TGTGCCAGCAGTTACTCCAGGGTCCGTGGCTACACCTTC	CASSYSRVRGYTF
TRBD2	TRBV20-1	few	TRBJ2-3	TGCAGTGCTACTAGCGGGGGGGCCTCGCAGTATTTT	CSATSGGASQYF
TRBD2	TRBV6-5	.	TRBJ2-3	TGTGCCAGCATGAGACTAGCGGGGGGGCCAACAGATACGCAGTATTTT	CASMRLAGGPTDTQYF
.	TRBV7-9	few	TRBJ2-1	TGTGCCAGCAGCTATTCCCTAGGGGTTGGTGAGCAGTTCTTC	CASSYSLGVGEQFF
TRBD1	TRBV7-2	few	TRBJ2-1	TGTGCCAGCAGCTTAAGAACAGGGGTCTACAATGAGCAGTTCTTC	CASSLRTGVYNEQFF
TRBD1	TRBV28	.	TRBJ1-2	TGTGCCACTTCAACCCCAGGACAGGTCTATGGCTACACCTTC	CATSTPGQVYGYTF
TRBD2	TRBV6-2/TRBV6-3	.	TRBJ2-3	TGTGCCAGCAGTGCGCCCGGGACTAGGACAGATACGCAGTATTTT	CASSAPGTRTDTQYF
.	TRBV7-2	few	TRBJ2-1	TGTGCCAGCAGCTTTTCACCCATCTACAATGAGCAGTTCTTC	CASSFSPIYNEQFF
.	TRBV7-2	.	TRBJ2-3	TGTGCCAGCAGCCTGGACACGGCCGGTGATACGCAGTATTTT	CASSLDTAGDTQYF
.	TRBV5-1	few	TRBJ2-5	TGCGCCAGCAGCTTGGCGAGTGGGGAAGAGACCCAGTACTTC	CASSLASGEETQYF
.	TRBV27	many	TRBJ1-1	TGTGCCAGCAGTCCCTTTAGGGGCGAGACTGAAGCTTTCTTT	CASSPFRGETEAFF
TRBD2	TRBV5-1	.	TRBJ2-5	TGCGCCAGCACGGCGGGCGGGGGATACCAAGAGACCCAGTACTTC	CASTAGGGYQETQYF
.	TRBV3-1	.	TRBJ1-2	TGTGCCAGCAGCCAAGATACATCCGGAAAATATGGCTACACCTTC	CASSQDTSGKYGYTF
.	TRBV20-1	.	TRBJ2-3	TGCAGTGCTAGAGTATGGGGGGATACGCAGTATTTT	CSARVWGDTQYF
TRBD1	TRBV6-5	few	TRBJ2-5	TGTGCCAGCAGTTACCGGGACCGTCAGGGGGCCCAGTACTTC	CASSYRDRQGAQYF
.	TRBV7-2	few	TRBJ2-3	TGTGCCAGCAGCATCGCCCTCACAGATACGCAGTATTTT	CASSIALTDTQYF
.	TRBV12-3/TRBV12-4	.	TRBJ1-1	TGTGCCAGCAGTTTAGCGCGTCTGATTGAAGCTTTCTTT	CASSLARLIEAFF
.	TRBV18	few	TRBJ1-1	TGTGCCAGCTCACCACAATCGGATCCACTAACTGAAGCTTTCTTT	CASSPQSDPLTEAFF
.	TRBV4-2	few	TRBJ1-2	TGTGCCAGCAGCCAAGTGGGGGCGAGCTATGGCTACACCTTC	CASSQVGASYGYTF
.	TRBV28	.	TRBJ1-3	TGTGCCAGCGGTAGACTGACTTCTGGAAACACCATATATTTT	CASGRLTSGNTIYF
.	TRBV6-6	few	TRBJ1-4	TGTGCCAGCAGTTCATCGGAAAAACTGTTTTTT	CASSSSEKLFF
.	TRBV30	.	TRBJ1-3	TGTGCCTGGGAATCAGGTCCCTCTGGAAACACCATATATTTT	CAWESGPSGNTIYF